The entry below describes one T cell receptor (beta chain). Original analysis: For nucleated cells, counts were estimated from reference gene primer amplification. Using immunoSEQ multiplex PCR, the repertoire was profiled, and TCRdb retains in-frame clones only, with some absent. From that table come the V and J calls and clone size; the DNA was used to work out D and trimming. Among about 110,000 clones listed, approximately 83% were seen once. This record comes from a study of blood T cell repertoires in COVID-19. For the study at large: Some COVID-19 samples were acute and others convalescent; all came from the United States, Italy and Spain. PBMCs, B-cell-depleted T cells, or T cells provided the cDNA or gDNA that made up the material.

The CDR3 length is 14 residues. Trimming shortened V by 2 bases and J by 4 bases, and 9 bases separated the two germline ends. Germline assignment: CDR1 SNHLY and CDR2 FYNNEI. This chain links TRBV2 with TRBJ1-5, with D tentatively TRBD1 (5 bases). This receptor was taken from a woman in her 70s with acute or convalescent COVID-19. Sequenced material: peripheral blood. The CDR3 loop reads CASSELTVNQPQHF. DNA for the CDR3: TGTGCCAGCAGTGAATTGACAGTTAATCAGCCCCAGCATTTT. Together with reference TRBV2 and TRBJ1-5, the CDR3 gives the full variable domain: EPEVTQTPSHQVTQMGQEVILRCVPISNHLYFYWYRQILGQKVEFLVSFYNNEISEKSEIFDDQFSVERPDGSNFTLKIRSTKLEDSAMYFCASSELTVNQPQHFGDGTRLSIL.